Each of the 24 T cell receptor beta chains below was sequenced from the same sample in a study of regulatory T cells in long-lasting Graves disease. Time point reported: newly diagnosed GD, antithyroid drugs for less than 3 months. Extracted PBMC RNA gave rise to the TCR library. Arm-PCR of CDR3 regions with iRepertoire HTBI primers generated TCR beta libraries. TCRdb ran MiXCR on the multiplex PCR reads and lists one entry per CDR3 protein. Of fewer than 550,000 distinct CDR3 sequences in the sample, around 15% were seen once. These same data were also listed under a study on T cells in Graves' hyperthyroidism and ophthalmopathy.

The specimen was peripheral blood mononuclear cells (PBMCs), collected at new diagnosis, from a patient treated with antithyroid drugs. All receptors come from a woman aged 35-60 years with Graves disease.

This clonotype appeared a few times. The DNA of the CDR3 is TGTGCCAGCAGTGATGACAGCGTAGTCTCTGGAAACACCATATATTTT. Protein product: CASSDDSVVSGNTIYF. This chain uses TRBV2 with TRBJ1-3; a weak D match, TRBD1 (5 bases). This CDR3 has 16 residues. CDR1 SNHLY and CDR2 FYNNEI come from the germline V gene. Trimming stripped 3 bases from V and 0 bases from J, with 12 bases between.

Only a few counts were recorded for this clonotype. CDR3 in amino acids: CSARSQGRANEKLFF. CDR3 coding DNA: TGCAGTGCTAGAAGCCAGGGAAGGGCTAATGAAAAACTGTTTTTT. V usage is TRBV20-1 and J usage is TRBJ1-4; D is possibly TRBD1 (5 bases). Trimming removed 2 bases from V and 3 bases from J, with 13 bases in between. Germline V gene lookup returns CDR1 DFQATT and CDR2 SNEGSKA (reference sequence). The CDR3 extends over 15 amino acids.

V is TRBV5-5 and J is TRBJ1-1, with D perhaps matching TRBD1 (5 bases). Germline V gives CDR1 SGHKS, CDR2 YYEKEE (reference sequence). V was cut by 7 bases and J by 1 base, with 14 bases left in between. This CDR3 is built from 14 residues. The CDR3 loop is CASYPRGGNTEAFF. The CDR3 nucleotides read TGTGCCAGCTACCCGAGGGGAGGGAACACTGAAGCTTTCTTT. The full variable domain, completed using reference TRBV5-5 and TRBJ1-1, is DAGVTQSPTHLIKTRGQQVTLRCSPISGHKSVSWYQQVLGQGPQFIFQYYEKEERGRGNFPDRFSARQFPNYSSELNVNALLLGDSALYLCASYPRGGNTEAFFGQGTRLTVV.

The sample holds many counts of this clonotype. The chain combines TRBV20-1 with TRBJ1-1; weak D call: TRBD1 (5 bases). Germline CDR1 reads DFQATT; CDR2 reads SNEGSKA (reference sequence). This CDR3 spans 14 amino acids. V was cut by 3 bases and J by 1 base, with 12 bases left in between. CDR3 region: CSASRGDGNTEAFF. The CDR3 DNA follows: TGCAGTGCTAGTAGAGGGGATGGGAACACTGAAGCTTTCTTT.

This clonotype was detected many times. J is TRBJ2-1 and V is TRBV3-1, with TRBD2 matching 12 bases. J lost 6 bases, V lost 5 bases, and 8 bases had no gene match. This CDR3 is 16 amino acids long. Germline CDR1 LGHDT, CDR2 YNNKEL (reference sequence). The CDR3 is CASSSRLAGAFNEQFF. The DNA of the CDR3 is TGTGCCAGCAGCTCCCGACTAGCGGGGGCTTTCAATGAGCAGTTCTTC.

The chain recombines TRBV19 with TRBJ2-7, with no clear D. The V gene lost 6 bases and the J gene lost 5 bases, with 14 bases spanning the gap. This CDR3 spans 13 amino acids. From germline, CDR1 is LNHDA and CDR2 SQIVND (reference sequence). CDR3 residues: CASRKNRLDEQYF. The CDR3 region has the DNA TGTGCCAGTAGGAAGAACCGGTTGGACGAGCAGTACTTC.

V usage is TRBV19 and J usage is TRBJ2-1; D remains unclear. CDR1 is LNHDA and CDR2 is SQIVND in the germline V gene (reference sequence). V dropped 1 base and J dropped 10 bases, with 8 bases sitting between them. The CDR3 length is 12 residues. The CDR3 DNA is TGTGCCAGTAGTATAGGCCCCAGGGAGCAGTTCTTC. Translation gives CASSIGPREQFF.

V gene TRBV4-1 combines with J gene TRBJ2-5, with unresolved D. Trimming took off 0 bases at V and 2 bases at J, with 10 bases between the two ends. Germline lookup yields CDR1 MGHRA and CDR2 YSYEKL. This CDR3 is 15 amino acids long. CDR3 DNA: TGCGCCAGCAGCCAAGATCTCAGTTTTCAAGAGACCCAGTACTTC. This translates into CASSQDLSFQETQYF.

At least ten counts were recorded for this clonotype. This chain joins TRBV10-2 and TRBJ1-2; D is possibly TRBD1 (5 bases). V was trimmed by 3 bases and J by 10 bases, leaving 12 bases between them. The CDR3 covers 12 residues. Germline V gene data show CDR1 as WSHSY and CDR2 as SAAADI. The CDR3 nucleotides read TGCGCCAGCAGTGACAGGGAGGGAGACTACACCTTC. This sequence encodes CASSDREGDYTF.

This clonotype occurred many times. One junction end disagrees with the germline gene, perhaps due to a read error. CDR3 sequence: CASSQALAGSYEQYF. In nucleotides, the CDR3 is TGCGCCAGCAGCCAAGCGTTAGCGGGGTCGTACGAGCAGTACTTC. The chain recombines TRBV11-2 with TRBJ2-7; TRBD2 matches 8 bases. The CDR3 loop spans 15 amino acids. The germline V gene encodes CDR1 SGHAT and CDR2 FQNNGV.

The gene calls are TRBV7-2 and TRBJ2-7; TRBD1 or TRBD2 may be the D gene (6 bases each). V was clipped by 3 bases and J by 4 bases, with 13 bases between them. The CDR3 runs 14 residues. CDR1 and CDR2 (germline): SGHTA, FQGNSA. This CDR3 is CASSFAGGGYEQYF. In nucleotides, the CDR3 is TGTGCCAGCAGCTTCGCCGGGGGCGGTTACGAGCAGTACTTC.

In the case of this clonotype: This may arise from a read error, as a much more abundant clone is one base away. This chain connects TRBV3-1 to TRBJ2-2; the D gene is possibly TRBD2 (6 bases). The CDR3 covers 17 residues. CDR1 and CDR2 from the germline V gene are LGHDT and YNNKEL (reference sequence). CDR3 sequence: CTSSQGGGRWNTGELFF. The CDR3, as DNA: TGTACCAGCAGCCAAGGAGGAGGGCGTTGGAACACCGGGGAGCTGTTTTTT.

This clonotype was counted many times. V and J are TRBV6-2 or TRBV6-3 and TRBJ1-1; tentative D call: TRBD1 (5 bases). Germline CDR1 and CDR2: MNHEY and SVGEGT. The CDR3 length is 12 residues. V lost 6 bases to trimming and J lost 8 bases, with 13 bases between them. CDR3 DNA sequence: TGTGCCAGCAGCGTCGGGACTACCGAAGCTTTCTTT. It yields the protein CASSVGTTEAFF.

This clonotype came up a few times. The CDR3: CASSPPIGDLYGYTF. The CDR3 DNA is TGTGCCAGCTCACCACCAATAGGAGACCTCTATGGCTACACCTTC. The V call is TRBV18, the J call TRBJ1-2; no definite D call. Germline assignment: CDR1 KGHSH and CDR2 LQKENI. V lost 0 bases, J lost 4 bases, and 12 bases lay in between. The CDR3 runs 15 residues. Supplemented by reference TRBV18 and TRBJ1-2, the full variable domain reads NAGVMQNPRHLVRRRGQEARLRCSPMKGHSHVYWYRQLPEEGLKFMVYLQKENIIDESGMPKERFSAEFPKEGPSILRIQQVVRGDSAAYFCASSPPIGDLYGYTFGSGTRLTVV.

This clonotype came up many times. The rearrangement links TRBV2 to TRBJ1-5; 8 bases fit TRBD1. The CDR3 totals 17 residues. In germline, CDR1 is SNHLY, CDR2 FYNNEI. With 3 bases clipped from V and 3 bases from J, the junction kept 10 bases outside the gene matches. CDR3 DNA: TGTGCCAGCAGTGACCTCCCGGGACAGGAGGACAATCAGCCCCAGCATTTT. Translating gives CASSDLPGQEDNQPQHF. Variable domain in full (rest from reference TRBV2 and TRBJ1-5): EPEVTQTPSHQVTQMGQEVILRCVPISNHLYFYWYRQILGQKVEFLVSFYNNEISEKSEIFDDQFSVERPDGSNFTLKIRSTKLEDSAMYFCASSDLPGQEDNQPQHFGDGTRLSIL.

In this sample, this clonotype turned up many times. V gene TRBV27 combines with J gene TRBJ2-3; perhaps TRBD2 as D (5 bases). The germline gives CDR1 MNHEY, CDR2 SMNVEV (reference sequence). CDR3 length: 15 amino acids. Trimming left V 4 bases short and J 0 bases short, with 11 bases between. CDR3 DNA: TGTGCCAGCAGTTGGACTCCCACTAGCACAGATACGCAGTATTTT. The encoded protein is CASSWTPTSTDTQYF.

The genes are TRBV12-3 or TRBV12-4 and TRBJ2-5; D possibly uses TRBD1 or TRBD2 (5 bases each). The CDR3 covers 13 residues. With 3 bases removed from V and 7 bases from J, the gap between germline ends came to 12 bases. The CDR3 coding sequence is TGTGCCAGCAGTTTCGGGGCCTTCGGGACCCAGTACTTC. Amino acid sequence: CASSFGAFGTQYF.

The sample holds a few counts of this clonotype. This chain joins TRBV7-8 and TRBJ1-1; 9 positions match TRBD1. V lost 5 bases to trimming and J lost 0 bases; unmatched junction nucleotides: 7. The V gene's germline CDR1 is SGHVS and CDR2 FQNEAQ. CDR3 length: 16 amino acids. The CDR3 DNA is TGTGCCAGCAGCCCTGGACAGGGGATTTTGAACACTGAAGCTTTCTTT. It encodes CASSPGQGILNTEAFF.

The table lists this clonotype with a few counts. This rearrangement joins TRBV28 to TRBJ2-2, with 7 bases that match TRBD1. This CDR3 has 17 amino acids. V was clipped by 6 bases and J by 0 bases; unmatched bases: 10. The germline CDR1 and CDR2 sequences are MDHEN and SYDVKM. For the CDR3, the DNA is TGTGCCAGCAGCATGACAGGGATGTCCTCGAACACCGGGGAGCTGTTTTTT. Its protein is CASSMTGMSSNTGELFF.

This clonotype was recorded many times. For the CDR3, the DNA is TGTGCCAGCAGTACCGGGACAGGGGTGACTGAAGCTTTCTTT. Translation: CASSTGTGVTEAFF. The V call is TRBV12-3 or TRBV12-4, the J call TRBJ1-1; TRBD1 aligns across 10 bases. The CDR3 sequence is 14 residues long. Trimming cost V 5 bases and J 5 bases; bases outside gene matches: 5.

The J gene is TRBJ1-5, the V gene TRBV5-1, with 8 bases identical to TRBD1. Germline V CDR1 and CDR2: SGHRS, YFSETQ. Trimming cost V 0 bases and J 7 bases; bases outside gene matches: 6. The CDR3 has 15 amino acids. The CDR3 region is CASSLGQGSPQPQHF. CDR3 nucleotides: TGCGCCAGCAGCTTGGGACAGGGGAGCCCCCAGCCCCAGCATTTT.

This clonotype was seen a few times. The chain has TRBV20-1 and TRBJ1-6, with D possibly TRBD1 on 5 matching bases. The CDR3 sequence is 16 residues long. Germline V lookup: CDR1 DFQATT, CDR2 SNEGSKA (reference sequence). Between the trimmed V and J ends, which lost 0 bases and 0 bases, there was a span of 9 bases. The CDR3 reads CSAREGGSSYNSPLHF. As DNA, the CDR3 is TGCAGTGCTAGAGAGGGGGGGAGCTCCTATAATTCACCCCTCCACTTT.

The CDR3 sequence: CASSIRGSTGELFF. The CDR3, as DNA: TGTGCCAGTAGTATCCGGGGAAGTACCGGGGAGCTGTTTTTT. The genes are TRBV19 and TRBJ2-2; perhaps TRBD2 as D (5 bases). CDR1 is LNHDA and CDR2 is SQIVND in the germline V gene (reference sequence). CDR3 length equals 14 residues. Trimming shortened V by 3 bases and J by 5 bases, and 10 bases separated the two germline ends.

This clonotype has more than one count but fewer than ten. One base away lies a much larger clone, so this may be a sequencing read error. V usage is TRBV11-1 and J usage is TRBJ2-1; D assignment may be TRBD1 or TRBD2 (5 bases each). CDR3 length: 16 residues. Germline V gives CDR1 SGHAT, CDR2 FQDESV (reference sequence). V dropped 3 bases and J dropped 5 bases, with 17 bases sitting between them. The CDR3 DNA reads TGTGCCAGCAGCTTGACCGGGGCGCGGACGGACAATGAGCAGTTCTTC. This sequence encodes CASSLTGARTDNEQFF.